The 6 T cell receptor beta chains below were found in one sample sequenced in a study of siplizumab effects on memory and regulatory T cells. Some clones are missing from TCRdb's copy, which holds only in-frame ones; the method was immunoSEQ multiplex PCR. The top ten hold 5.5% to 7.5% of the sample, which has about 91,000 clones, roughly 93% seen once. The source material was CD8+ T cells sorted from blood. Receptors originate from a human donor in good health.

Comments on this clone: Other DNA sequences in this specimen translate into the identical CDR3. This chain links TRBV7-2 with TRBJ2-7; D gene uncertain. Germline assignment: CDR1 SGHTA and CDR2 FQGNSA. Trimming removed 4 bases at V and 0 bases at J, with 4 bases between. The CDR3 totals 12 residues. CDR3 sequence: CASSSSSYEQYF. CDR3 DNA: TGTGCCAGCAGCTCGAGCTCCTACGAGCAGTACTTC.

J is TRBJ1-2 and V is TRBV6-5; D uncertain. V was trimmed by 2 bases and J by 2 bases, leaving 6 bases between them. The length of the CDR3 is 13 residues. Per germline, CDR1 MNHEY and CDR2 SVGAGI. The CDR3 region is CASSYKKNYGYTF. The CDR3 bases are TGTGCCAGCAGTTACAAGAAAAACTATGGCTACACCTTC.

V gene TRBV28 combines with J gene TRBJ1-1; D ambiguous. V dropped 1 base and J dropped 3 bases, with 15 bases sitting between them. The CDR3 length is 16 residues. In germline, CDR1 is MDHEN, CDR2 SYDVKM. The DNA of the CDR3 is TGTGCCAGCAGTTTATTCCCGGCGGCGGGCGACACTGAAGCTTTCTTT. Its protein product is CASSLFPAAGDTEAFF.

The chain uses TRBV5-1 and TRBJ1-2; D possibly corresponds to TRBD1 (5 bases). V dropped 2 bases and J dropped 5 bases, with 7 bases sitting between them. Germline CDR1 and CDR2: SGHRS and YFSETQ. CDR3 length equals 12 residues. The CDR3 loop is CASSFEGYGYTF. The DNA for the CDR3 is TGCGCCAGCAGCTTTGAGGGGTATGGCTACACCTTC.

This CDR3 reads CASSLPTTNEKLFF. CDR3 nucleotides: TGTGCCAGCAGCTTGCCGACAACTAATGAAAAACTGTTTTTT. The V call is TRBV5-6, the J call TRBJ1-4; D gene unclear. Germline lookup yields CDR1 SGHDT and CDR2 YYEEEE. CDR3 length equals 14 residues. Trimming cost V 1 base and J 0 bases, with 4 bases left between them.

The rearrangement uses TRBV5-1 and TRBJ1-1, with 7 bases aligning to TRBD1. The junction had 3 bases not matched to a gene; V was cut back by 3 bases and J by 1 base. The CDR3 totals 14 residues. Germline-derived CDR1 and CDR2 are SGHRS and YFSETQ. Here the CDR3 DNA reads TGCGCCAGCAGCTGGACAGGACAGAACACTGAAGCTTTCTTT. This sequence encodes CASSWTGQNTEAFF.